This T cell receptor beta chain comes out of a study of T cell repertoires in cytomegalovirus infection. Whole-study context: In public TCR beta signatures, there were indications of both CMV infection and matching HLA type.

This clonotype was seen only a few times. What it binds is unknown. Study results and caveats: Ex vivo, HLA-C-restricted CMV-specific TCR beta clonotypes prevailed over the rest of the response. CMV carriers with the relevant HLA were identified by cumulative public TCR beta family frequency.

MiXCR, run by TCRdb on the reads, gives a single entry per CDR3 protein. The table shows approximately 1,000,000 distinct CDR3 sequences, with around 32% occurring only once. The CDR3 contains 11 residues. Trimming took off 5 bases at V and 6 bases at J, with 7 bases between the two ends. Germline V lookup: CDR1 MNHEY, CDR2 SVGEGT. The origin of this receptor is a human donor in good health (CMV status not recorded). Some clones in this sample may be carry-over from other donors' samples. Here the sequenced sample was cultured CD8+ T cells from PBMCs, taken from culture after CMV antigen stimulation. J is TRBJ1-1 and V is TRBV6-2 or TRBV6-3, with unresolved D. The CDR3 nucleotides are TGTGCCAGCAGTAACTTCGCTGAAGCTTTCTTT. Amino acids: CASSNFAEAFF.